This TCR beta chain is drawn from a study of CD4 T cell repertoires in COVID-19. Trimming left V 4 bases short and J 0 bases short, with 12 bases between. This CDR3 has 15 residues. CDR1 is SGDLS, CDR2 YYNGEE, per germline. No culture step preceded sequencing of the ex vivo isolated memory T cells. Repertoires were generated with immunoSEQ multiplex PCR, while TCRdb's copy carries only in-frame clones and drops some. The sample consists of some 24,000 clones, over 85% of them appearing once. This clone appeared a single time. This receptor was obtained from a human donor who had COVID-19. The chain has TRBV9 and TRBJ2-3; TRBD2 is a possible D gene (6 bases). Sequencing used circulating follicular helper CD4+ T cells (cTfh) from blood, obtained before the COVID-19 pandemic. The CDR3 loop reads CASSTRSGSTDTQYF. CDR3 bases: TGTGCCAGCAGCACCAGAAGCGGGAGCACAGATACGCAGTATTTT.